A selection of T cell receptor beta chains follows, all from one sample in a study of cytomegalovirus exposure and HLA in healthy donors. The assay was immunoSEQ multiplex PCR, and TCRdb's table has in-frame clones only and misses some. The data show about 140,000 clones, with nearly 90% seen just once and more than 0.5% held by the top ten. The sequencing input was PBMCs. All receptors come from a woman between 40 and 55 years old in good health and CMV-seronegative. CDR3s include the opening cysteine and the closing phenylalanine or tryptophan. Where a row states a size, it is once, few, many or the class of an expanded clone; other rows omit it.

j_gene	abundance	v_gene	CDR3aa
TRBJ2-1	-	TRBV28	CASSLGGLQGFNEQFF
TRBJ2-7	once	TRBV27	CASSPGDFPGYEQYF
TRBJ2-7	-	TRBV28	CASSVPTVSYEQYF
TRBJ2-7	-	TRBV7-9	CSSSLGQGSYEQYF
TRBJ1-3	once	TRBV19	CASSISGTGGAIYF
TRBJ2-1	-	TRBV5-4	CASSLQLAGGPSNEQFF
TRBJ1-1	-	TRBV5-4	CASSPDTSNTEAFF
-	-	TRBV7-2	CASSLGSLAQYSYEQYF
TRBJ2-7	-	TRBV11-2	CASSLYGSYEQYF
-	-	TRBV27	CASSFRGDPYEQYF
TRBJ2-3	once	TRBV11-3	CASSSYRGRTDTQYF
TRBJ2-7	-	TRBV4-2	CASSQGQGSYEQYF
TRBJ1-5	-	TRBV4-1	CASSLTPRQPQHF
TRBJ2-5	-	TRBV29-1	CSAKGGGLGETQYF
TRBJ1-4	-	TRBV7-9	CSSSLGDYRGLNEKLFF
TRBJ1-1	-	TRBV6-5	CASREQGMNTEAFF
TRBJ2-3	-	TRBV5-1	CASSEGLGGTDTQYF
TRBJ1-5	-	TRBV5-8	CASSDTNSGLINQPQHF
TRBJ1-1	-	TRBV5-4	CASSDPRMNTEAFF
TRBJ2-7	-	TRBV2	CASSGGPGTSGGEQYF
TRBJ2-7	-	TRBV27	CASSLRGLAYEQYF
TRBJ2-3	-	TRBV5-4	CASSTPGGRSRDTQYF
TRBJ2-1	once	TRBV5-4	CASSLTSGDNEQFF
TRBJ2-7	-	TRBV4-2	CASSHPGGGIYEQYF
TRBJ1-1	-	TRBV5-1	CASSLASGGRGTEAFF